This is a list of T cell receptor beta chains from one sample in a study of blood T cell repertoires in COVID-19. Only in-frame clones appear in the TCRdb table, and some are missing; sequencing was by immunoSEQ multiplex PCR. The sample lists about 230,000 clones, over 85% occurring once. The sequenced material came from PBMCs or T cells enriched from blood (not recorded which). The receptors were sampled from a woman in her 30s with acute COVID-19. Both conserved end residues are trimmed from each CDR3. Where a row states a size, it is once, few, many or the class of an expanded clone; other rows omit it.

v_call clone_size cdr3_aa
TRBV11-2 . ASSFTAAGLAGSTEQF
TRBV6-5 many ASSYSRLAGSYEQY
TRBV2 . ASSRSGGVTDTQY
TRBV5-6 . ASSYGGLGSPLH
TRBV4-1 . ASSQPLGETQY
TRBV30 . AWDRQGWTEAF
TRBV12-3/TRBV12-4 . ASSLQNYEQY
TRBV25-1 . ASSDLNYGYT
TRBV10-3 . AISEGGGSLFKQY
TRBV7-2 . ASSSTPGTGIDEQY
TRBV6-5 . ASSLGGQGETQY
TRBV24-1 . ATSSRGSNQPQH
TRBV7-2 . ASSLEDRDRGFNQPQH
TRBV18 . ASSPSGTPFFVEQF
TRBV4-1 . ASSHQDSFGYT
TRBV6-5 . ASSPREGNQPQH
TRBV2 . ASRGGRRNQPQH
TRBV5-8 . ASRIEWGGNQPQH
TRBV6-2/TRBV6-3 . ASSYRPGDQPQH
TRBV19 . ASSITGGSSYNEQF
TRBV5-4 . ASSLWDRGYGYGYT
TRBV12-5 many ASGLTGPEAF
TRBV27 once ASSVAQNSPLH